The sequence of this T cell receptor beta chain was determined in a study of blood T cell repertoires in COVID-19. About the study: From the United States, Italy and Spain came samples of acute and convalescent COVID-19. T cells, B-cell-depleted T cells, or PBMCs provided the cDNA or gDNA that served as material.

Germline V CDR1 and CDR2: SGHAT, FQNNGV. V lost 2 bases to trimming and J lost 8 bases, with 12 bases between them. The CDR3 length is 14 residues. In the original workflow: Amplification from reference gene primers served as the basis for estimated nucleated cell counts. The protocol was immunoSEQ multiplex PCR, while the TCRdb copy is restricted to in-frame clones and leaves out a portion. The V and J calls and clone size come from that table; D and trimming were worked out from the DNA. The sample includes over 600,000 clones, around 89% seen only once; the top ten take 0.2% to 0.3%. The chain combines TRBV11-2 with TRBJ1-4; weak D call: TRBD1 (6 bases). The TCR was taken from a woman younger than 30 with acute or convalescent COVID-19. The sample comprised peripheral blood. The CDR3 region has the DNA TGTGCCAGCAGCTTATCTCGCAGGGGCGAAAAACTGTTTTTT. This codes for CASSLSRRGEKLFF. The full variable domain, rest sourced from reference TRBV11-2 and TRBJ1-4, is EAGVAQSPRYKIIEKRQSVAFWCNPISGHATLYWYQQILGQGPKLLIQFQNNGVVDDSQLPKDRFSAERLKGVDSTLKIQPAKLEDSAVYLCASSLSRRGEKLFFGSGTQLSVL.